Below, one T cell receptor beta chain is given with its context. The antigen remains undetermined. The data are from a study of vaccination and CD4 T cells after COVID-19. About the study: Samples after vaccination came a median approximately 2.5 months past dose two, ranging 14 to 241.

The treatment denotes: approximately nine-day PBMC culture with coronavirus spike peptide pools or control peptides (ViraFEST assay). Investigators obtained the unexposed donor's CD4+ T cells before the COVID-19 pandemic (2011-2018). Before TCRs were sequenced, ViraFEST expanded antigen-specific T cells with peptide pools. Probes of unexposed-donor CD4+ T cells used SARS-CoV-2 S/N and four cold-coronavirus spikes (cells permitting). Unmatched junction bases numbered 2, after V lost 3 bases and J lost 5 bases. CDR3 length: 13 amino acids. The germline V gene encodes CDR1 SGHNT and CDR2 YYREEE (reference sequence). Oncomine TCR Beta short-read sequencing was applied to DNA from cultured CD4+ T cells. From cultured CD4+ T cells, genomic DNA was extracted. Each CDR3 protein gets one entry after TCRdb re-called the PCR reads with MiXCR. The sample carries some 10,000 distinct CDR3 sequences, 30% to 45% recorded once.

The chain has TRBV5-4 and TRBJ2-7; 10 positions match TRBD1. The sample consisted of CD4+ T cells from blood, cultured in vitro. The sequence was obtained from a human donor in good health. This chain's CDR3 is CASSSGQGNEQYF. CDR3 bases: TGTGCCAGCAGCTCGGGACAGGGGAACGAGCAGTACTTC.